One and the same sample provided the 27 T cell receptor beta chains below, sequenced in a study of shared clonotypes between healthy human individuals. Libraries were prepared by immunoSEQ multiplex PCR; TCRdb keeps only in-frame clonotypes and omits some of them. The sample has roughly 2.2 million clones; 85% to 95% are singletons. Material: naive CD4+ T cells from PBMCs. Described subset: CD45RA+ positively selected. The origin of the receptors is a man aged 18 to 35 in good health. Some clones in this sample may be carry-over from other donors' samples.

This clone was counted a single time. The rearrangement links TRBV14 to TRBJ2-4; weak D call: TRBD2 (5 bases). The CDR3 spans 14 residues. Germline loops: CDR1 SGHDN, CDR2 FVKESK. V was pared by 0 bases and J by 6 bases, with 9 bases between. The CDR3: CASSQEIRGNIQYF. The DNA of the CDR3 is TGTGCCAGCAGCCAAGAAATCCGGGGAAACATTCAGTACTTC.

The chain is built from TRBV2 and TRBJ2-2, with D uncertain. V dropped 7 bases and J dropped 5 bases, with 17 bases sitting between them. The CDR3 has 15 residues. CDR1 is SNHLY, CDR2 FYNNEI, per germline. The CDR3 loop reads CASTANRGRTGELFF. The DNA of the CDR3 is TGTGCCAGCACAGCTAACCGTGGCAGAACCGGGGAGCTGTTTTTT.

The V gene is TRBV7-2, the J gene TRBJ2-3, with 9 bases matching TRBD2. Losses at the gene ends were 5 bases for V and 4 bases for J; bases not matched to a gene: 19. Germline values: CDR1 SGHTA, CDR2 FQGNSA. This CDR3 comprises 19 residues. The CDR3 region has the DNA TGTGCCAGCAGCCCCGCCCCCAACTTGTGGCGGGAGGGTTCAGATACGCAGTATTTT. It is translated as CASSPAPNLWREGSDTQYF.

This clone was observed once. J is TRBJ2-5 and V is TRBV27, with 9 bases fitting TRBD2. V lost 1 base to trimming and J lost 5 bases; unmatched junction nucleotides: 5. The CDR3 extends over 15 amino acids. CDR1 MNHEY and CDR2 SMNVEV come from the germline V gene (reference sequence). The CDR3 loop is CASSLYSGRLETQYF. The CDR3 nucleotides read TGTGCCAGCAGTTTATATAGCGGGAGATTGGAGACCCAGTACTTC.

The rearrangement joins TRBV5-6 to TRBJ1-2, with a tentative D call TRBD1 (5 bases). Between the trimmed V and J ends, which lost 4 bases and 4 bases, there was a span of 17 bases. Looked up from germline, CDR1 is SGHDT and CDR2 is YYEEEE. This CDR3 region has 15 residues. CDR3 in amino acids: CASSRPGAGFYGYTF. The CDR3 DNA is TGTGCCAGCAGCCGCCCTGGGGCAGGGTTCTATGGCTACACCTTC.

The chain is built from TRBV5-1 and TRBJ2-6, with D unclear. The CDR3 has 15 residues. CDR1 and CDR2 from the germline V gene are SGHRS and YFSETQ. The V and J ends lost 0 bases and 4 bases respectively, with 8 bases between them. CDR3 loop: CASSLAPRGANVLTF. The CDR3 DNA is TGCGCCAGCAGCTTGGCCCCACGGGGGGCCAACGTCCTGACTTTC.

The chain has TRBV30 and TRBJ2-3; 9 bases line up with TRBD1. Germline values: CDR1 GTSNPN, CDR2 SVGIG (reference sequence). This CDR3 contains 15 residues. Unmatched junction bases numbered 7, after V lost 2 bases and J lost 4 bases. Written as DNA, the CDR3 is TGTGCCTGGAGTAAACAGGGGGCGAGGGCAGATACGCAGTATTTT. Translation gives CAWSKQGARADTQYF.

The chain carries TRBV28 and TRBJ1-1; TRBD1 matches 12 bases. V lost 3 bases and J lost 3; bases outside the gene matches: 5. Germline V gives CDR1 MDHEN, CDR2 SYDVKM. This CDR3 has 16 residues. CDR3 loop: CASSFGTGGKYTEAFF. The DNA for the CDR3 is TGTGCCAGCAGTTTCGGGACAGGGGGCAAATACACTGAAGCTTTCTTT.

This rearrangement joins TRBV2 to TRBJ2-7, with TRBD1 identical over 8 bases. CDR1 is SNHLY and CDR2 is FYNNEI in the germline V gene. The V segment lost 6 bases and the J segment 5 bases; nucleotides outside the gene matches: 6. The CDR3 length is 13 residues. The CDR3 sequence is CASREDREHEQYF. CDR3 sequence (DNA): TGTGCCAGCAGGGAGGACAGGGAACACGAGCAGTACTTC.

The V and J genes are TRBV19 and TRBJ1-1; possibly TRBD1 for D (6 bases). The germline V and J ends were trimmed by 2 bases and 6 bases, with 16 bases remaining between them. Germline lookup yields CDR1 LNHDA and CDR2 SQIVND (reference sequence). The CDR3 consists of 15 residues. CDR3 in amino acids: CASSIIGEGDAEAFF. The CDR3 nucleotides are TGTGCCAGTAGTATAATAGGGGAGGGGGACGCTGAAGCTTTCTTT.

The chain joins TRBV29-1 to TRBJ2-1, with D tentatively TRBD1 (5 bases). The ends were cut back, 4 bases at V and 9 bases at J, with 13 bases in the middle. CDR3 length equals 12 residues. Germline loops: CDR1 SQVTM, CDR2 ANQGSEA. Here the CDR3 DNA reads TGCAGCGTTGGAAGGGGATGGGTTGAGCAGTTCTTC. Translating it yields CSVGRGWVEQFF.

CDR3 bases: TGTGCCAGCAGTGTGGGGACTAGCGCATACAATGAGCAGTTCTTC. Protein sequence: CASSVGTSAYNEQFF. This chain joins TRBV2 and TRBJ2-1; TRBD2 agrees at 10 bases. Germline V gene sequence: CDR1 SNHLY, CDR2 FYNNEI. With V trimmed by 4 bases and J by 4 bases, 4 bases remained unmatched. The CDR3 is 15 residues long.

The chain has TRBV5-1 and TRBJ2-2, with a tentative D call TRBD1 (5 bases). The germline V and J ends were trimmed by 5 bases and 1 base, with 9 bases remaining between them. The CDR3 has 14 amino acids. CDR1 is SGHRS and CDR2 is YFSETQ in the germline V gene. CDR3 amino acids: CASRERGNTGELFF. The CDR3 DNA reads TGCGCCAGCAGGGAAAGGGGGAACACCGGGGAGCTGTTTTTT.

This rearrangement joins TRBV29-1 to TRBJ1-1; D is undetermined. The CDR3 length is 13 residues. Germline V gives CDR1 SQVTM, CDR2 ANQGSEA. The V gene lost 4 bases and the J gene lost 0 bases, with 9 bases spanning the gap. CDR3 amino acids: CSVGQNMNTEAFF. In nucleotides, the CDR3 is TGCAGCGTTGGGCAGAACATGAACACTGAAGCTTTCTTT.

CDR3 coding DNA: TGTGCCAGCAGTCGTGACAGGGACCAAAACGAGCAGTTCTTC. It specifies CASSRDRDQNEQFF. The chain links TRBV2 to TRBJ2-1; 7 nucleotides line up with TRBD1. The CDR3 length is 14 residues. V trimming: 5 bases; J trimming: 10 bases; junction bases outside the gene matches: 11. Germline V gives CDR1 SNHLY, CDR2 FYNNEI.

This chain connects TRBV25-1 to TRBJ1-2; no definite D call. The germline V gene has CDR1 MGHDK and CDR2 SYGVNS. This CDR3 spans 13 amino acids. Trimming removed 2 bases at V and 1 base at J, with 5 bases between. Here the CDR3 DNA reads TGTGCCAGCAGTGAAAGGCGTAACTATGGCTACACCTTC. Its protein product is CASSERRNYGYTF.

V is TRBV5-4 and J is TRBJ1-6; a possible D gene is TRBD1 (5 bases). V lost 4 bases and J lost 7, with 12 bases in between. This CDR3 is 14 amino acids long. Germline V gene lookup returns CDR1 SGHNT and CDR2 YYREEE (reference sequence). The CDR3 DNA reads TGTGCCAGCAGCCCGGGGACGGGGAATTCACCCCTCCACTTT. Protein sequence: CASSPGTGNSPLHF.

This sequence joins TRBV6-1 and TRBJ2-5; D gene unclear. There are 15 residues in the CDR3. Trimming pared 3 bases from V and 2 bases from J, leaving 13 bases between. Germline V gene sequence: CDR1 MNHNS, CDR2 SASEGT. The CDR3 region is CASSEIYGPQETQYF. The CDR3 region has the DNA TGTGCCAGCAGTGAGATATACGGCCCTCAAGAGACCCAGTACTTC.

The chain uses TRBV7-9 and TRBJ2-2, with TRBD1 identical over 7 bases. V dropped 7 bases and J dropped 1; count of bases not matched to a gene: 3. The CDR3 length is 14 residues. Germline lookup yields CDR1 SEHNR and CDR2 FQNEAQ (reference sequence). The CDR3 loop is CASTSGGNTGELFF. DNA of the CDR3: TGTGCCAGCACCTCAGGGGGGAACACCGGGGAGCTGTTTTTT. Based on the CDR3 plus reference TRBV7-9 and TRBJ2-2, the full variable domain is DTGVSQNPRHKITKRGQNVTFRCDPISEHNRLYWYRQTLGQGPEFLTYFQNEAQLEKSRLLSDRFSAERPKGSFSTLEIQRTEQGDSAMYLCASTSGGNTGELFFGEGSRLTVL.

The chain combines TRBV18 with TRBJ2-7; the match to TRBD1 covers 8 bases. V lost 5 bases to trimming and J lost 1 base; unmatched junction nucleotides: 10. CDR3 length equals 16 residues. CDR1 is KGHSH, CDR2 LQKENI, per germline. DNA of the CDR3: TGTGCCAGCTCAGGACAGGGCCCTAACTTTTCCTACGAGCAGTACTTC. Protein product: CASSGQGPNFSYEQYF.

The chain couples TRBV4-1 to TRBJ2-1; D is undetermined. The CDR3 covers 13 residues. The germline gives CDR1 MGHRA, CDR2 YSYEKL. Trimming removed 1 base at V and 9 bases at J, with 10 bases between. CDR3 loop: CASSQVTVTEQFF. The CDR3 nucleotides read TGCGCCAGCAGCCAAGTTACAGTTACTGAGCAGTTCTTC.

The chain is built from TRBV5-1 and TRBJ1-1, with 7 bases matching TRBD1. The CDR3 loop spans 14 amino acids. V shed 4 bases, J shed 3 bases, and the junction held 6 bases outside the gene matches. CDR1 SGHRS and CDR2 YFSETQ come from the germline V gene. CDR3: CASSPSGGDTEAFF. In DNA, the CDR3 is TGCGCCAGCAGCCCATCAGGGGGGGACACTGAAGCTTTCTTT.

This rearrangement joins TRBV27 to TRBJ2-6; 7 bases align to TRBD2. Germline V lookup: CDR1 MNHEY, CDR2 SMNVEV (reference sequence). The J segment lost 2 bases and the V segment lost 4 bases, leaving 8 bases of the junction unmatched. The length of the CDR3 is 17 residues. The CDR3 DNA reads TGTGCCAGCAGTTCCTGGGAGGGGAGGGCTGGGGCCAACGTCCTGACTTTC. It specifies CASSSWEGRAGANVLTF.

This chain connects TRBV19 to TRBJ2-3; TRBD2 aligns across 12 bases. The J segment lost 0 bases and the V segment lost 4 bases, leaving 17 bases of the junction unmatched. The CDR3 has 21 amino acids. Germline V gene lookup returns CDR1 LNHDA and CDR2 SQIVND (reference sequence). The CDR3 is CASSNLQRLAGGPASTDTQYF. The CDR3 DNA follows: TGTGCCAGTAGTAACCTACAGAGGCTAGCGGGAGGGCCAGCTAGCACAGATACGCAGTATTTT.

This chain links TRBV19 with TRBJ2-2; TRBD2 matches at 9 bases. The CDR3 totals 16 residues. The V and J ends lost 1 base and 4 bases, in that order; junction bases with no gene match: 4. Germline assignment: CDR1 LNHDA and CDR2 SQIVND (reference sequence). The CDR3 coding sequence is TGTGCCAGTAGTATAGTAGCGGGAGCGACCACCGGGGAGCTGTTTTTT. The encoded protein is CASSIVAGATTGELFF. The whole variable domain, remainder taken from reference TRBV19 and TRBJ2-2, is DGGITQSPKYLFRKEGQNVTLSCEQNLNHDAMYWYRQDPGQGLRLIYYSQIVNDFQKGDIAEGYSVSREKKESFPLTVTSAQKNPTAFYLCASSIVAGATTGELFFGEGSRLTVL.

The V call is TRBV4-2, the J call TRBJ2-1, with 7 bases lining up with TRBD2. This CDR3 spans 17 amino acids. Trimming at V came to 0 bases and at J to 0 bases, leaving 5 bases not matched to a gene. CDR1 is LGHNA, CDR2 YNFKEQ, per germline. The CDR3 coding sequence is TGTGCCAGCAGCCAAGATCCGGGGGACTACTCCTACAATGAGCAGTTCTTC. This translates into CASSQDPGDYSYNEQFF.

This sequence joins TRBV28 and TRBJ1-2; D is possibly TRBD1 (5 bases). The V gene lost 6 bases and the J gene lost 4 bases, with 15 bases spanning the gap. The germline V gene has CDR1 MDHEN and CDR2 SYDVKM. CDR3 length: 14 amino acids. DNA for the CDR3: TGTGCCAGCAGCAAAACGACAGCGACCTATGGCTACACCTTC. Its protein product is CASSKTTATYGYTF.